This T cell receptor beta chain derives from a study of CD8 T cells in Susac syndrome. As for the study in general: Clinically active disease was present in 5 or 6 of the sequenced Susac syndrome patients. Under ten of these patients were in remission. Study results and limitations: Susac syndrome CD8+ repertoires were clonally expanded, most strongly in CD8+ TEMRA cells.

The CDR3 spans 17 residues. Trimming at V came to 0 bases and at J to 7 bases, leaving 12 bases not matched to a gene. The V gene's germline CDR1 is GTSNPN and CDR2 SVGIG (reference sequence). In regard to this clonotype: Its antigen remains unknown.

As judged by recently defined diagnostic criteria, patients with Susac syndrome had definite or probable disease. With random hexamers, reverse transcription was performed on about 0.5 to 1 ug of RNA. A single record per CDR3 protein comes from TCRdb applying MiXCR to the immunoSEQ multiplex PCR reads. The repertoire consists of 120,000 or so distinct CDR3 sequences, with around 94% occurring once and the leading ten covering 0.21%. The chain is built from TRBV30 and TRBJ2-6; TRBD1 agrees at 7 bases. This receptor was obtained from a human donor with Susac syndrome. The sample was CD8+ T cells from PBMCs. CDR3 loop: CAWSVRDSLWGANVLTF. CDR3 coding DNA: TGTGCCTGGAGTGTACGGGACAGTCTCTGGGGAGCCAACGTCCTGACTTTC.